This entry lists 28 T cell receptor beta chains sequenced from one sample in a study of molecular identifiers for immune sequencing clone quantification. TCRdb ran MiXCR on the PCR reads and lists one entry per CDR3 protein. The sample lists 400,000 to 600,000 distinct CDR3 sequences; over 20% were seen once. The sample taken for sequencing was naive CD8+ T cells from blood, with Jurkat cell RNA spiked in. Documented subset: FACS-sorted CD8+CD4-CCR7+CD45RA+ naive T cells. These receptors were taken from a human donor in good health. Some libraries in this study had Jurkat cell RNA spiked in.

This clonotype came up many times. The chain combines TRBV7-2 with TRBJ2-1, with D hard to call. Germline CDR1 reads SGHTA; CDR2 reads FQGNSA. The CDR3 has 15 amino acids. Trimming pared 5 bases from V and 0 bases from J, leaving 11 bases between. This CDR3 reads CASSPPADSYNEQFF. CDR3 nucleotides: TGTGCCAGCAGCCCACCCGCAGACTCCTACAATGAGCAGTTCTTC.

In its sample, this clonotype was seen many times. V is TRBV20-1 and J is TRBJ2-7; 9 bases are shared with TRBD1. The ends lost 3 bases at V and 1 base at J; junction bases unmatched: 4. Germline-derived CDR1 and CDR2 are DFQATT and SNEGSKA (reference sequence). The CDR3 sequence is 14 residues long. As DNA, the CDR3 is TGCAGTGCTAGCTCCGGGACAGGGTCCTACGAGCAGTACTTC. Translation: CSASSGTGSYEQYF.

To note about this clonotype: One base away lies a much larger clone, so this may be a sequencing read error. The gene calls are TRBV7-6 and TRBJ2-3; possible D gene TRBD1, 6 bases. Germline-derived CDR1 and CDR2 are SGHVS and FNYEAQ. CDR3 size: 16 residues. In DNA form, the CDR3 reads TGTGCCAGCAGCGCAGGAGTCGTTATGCGGACAGATATGCAGTATTTT. Its translation is CASSAGVVMRTDMQYF.

This clonotype was seen only a few times. The chain links TRBV7-9 to TRBJ1-1, with 7 bases lining up with TRBD1. The CDR3 loop spans 13 amino acids. V shed 3 bases, J shed 6 bases, and the junction held 4 bases outside the gene matches. Germline V CDR1 and CDR2: SEHNR, FQNEAQ (reference sequence). This CDR3 reads CASSLEGAAEAFF. CDR3 sequence (DNA): TGTGCCAGCAGCTTGGAGGGGGCGGCTGAAGCTTTCTTT.

This clonotype was seen once. One end of the junction is discordant with germline, which a read error may explain. V gene TRBV7-6 combines with J gene TRBJ2-2, with a tentative D call TRBD2 (6 bases). The germline V gene encodes CDR1 SGHVS and CDR2 FNYEAQ. The CDR3 covers 17 residues. CDR3 DNA: TGTGCCAGCAGCTTCCCCCTGACGGGAGTGGACACCGGGGAGCTGCTTTTT. It specifies CASSFPLTGVDTGELLF. Filled out from reference TRBV7-6 and TRBJ2-2, the complete variable domain reads GAGVSQSPRYKVTKRGQDVALRCDPISGHVSLYWYRQALGQGPEFLTYFNYEAQQDKSGLPNDRFSAERPEGSISTLTIQRTEQRDSAMYRCASSFPLTGVDTGELLFGEGSRLTVL.

This clonotype has a handful of counts. The chain employs TRBV7-9 and TRBJ2-7; TRBD1 matches at 8 bases. The germline gives CDR1 SEHNR, CDR2 FQNEAQ (reference sequence). V lost 2 bases and J lost 2; bases outside the gene matches: 11. The CDR3 has 17 amino acids. The CDR3 sequence is CASSLIVGTGPTYEQYF. The CDR3 nucleotides read TGTGCCAGCAGCTTAATTGTGGGGACAGGCCCAACCTACGAGCAGTACTTC.

V usage is TRBV2 and J usage is TRBJ2-1; the D gene is possibly TRBD1 (5 bases). V lost 3 bases to trimming and J lost 0 bases, with 12 bases between them. From germline, CDR1 is SNHLY and CDR2 FYNNEI. This CDR3 spans 16 amino acids. The CDR3, as DNA: TGTGCCAGCAGTGATGGTAGGGGCACCTCCTACAATGAGCAGTTCTTC. Translation gives CASSDGRGTSYNEQFF.

This clonotype has at least ten counts. The V and J genes are TRBV7-2 and TRBJ2-1, with 7 bases aligning to TRBD1. J was trimmed by 6 bases and V by 4 bases; bases with no gene match: 12. CDR1 and CDR2 from the germline V gene are SGHTA and FQGNSA. The CDR3 loop spans 16 amino acids. DNA for the CDR3: TGTGCCAGCAGCTCCGAACGACAGGGATGGGGCAATGAGCAGTTCTTC. Residues: CASSSERQGWGNEQFF.

The V call is TRBV7-3, the J call TRBJ2-3, with D unclear. CDR1 SGHTA and CDR2 FQGTGA come from the germline V gene. V lost 2 bases and J 3 bases, leaving 6 bases between the germline ends. This CDR3 has 13 residues. CDR3 region: CASSLFLTDTQYF. CDR3 bases: TGTGCCAGCAGCTTATTCTTAACAGATACGCAGTATTTT.

This clonotype has a count of ten or more. The rearrangement joins TRBV3-1 to TRBJ2-7; 7 positions match TRBD1. The V segment lost 2 bases and the J segment 3 bases; nucleotides outside the gene matches: 7. This CDR3 region has 15 residues. CDR1 is LGHDT, CDR2 YNNKEL, per germline (reference sequence). The chain's CDR3 is CASSQPRDSHYEQYF. The CDR3 bases are TGTGCCAGCAGCCAACCCCGGGACAGCCACTACGAGCAGTACTTC.

The CDR3 DNA follows: TGTGCCAGCCGAATGGGGGAGCTGTTTTTT. Residues: CASRMGELFF. The V gene is TRBV7-9, the J gene TRBJ2-2; D remains ambiguous. CDR3 length: 10 amino acids. CDR1 is SEHNR, CDR2 FQNEAQ, per germline (reference sequence). V was pared by 8 bases and J by 8 bases, with 6 bases between.

Worth noting for this clonotype: Its ends do not fully match the called genes, so a read error is possible. The chain links TRBV27 to TRBJ1-2, with TRBD1 identical over 11 bases. Germline lookup yields CDR1 MNHEY and CDR2 SMNVEV (reference sequence). The CDR3 runs 14 residues. The CDR3 spells CASSYGQGAGGYAF. The DNA for the CDR3 is TGTGCCAGCAGTTACGGACAGGGGGCAGGCGGCTACGCCTTC.

This clonotype was picked up a small number of times. This sequence joins TRBV4-3 and TRBJ2-7; 12 positions match TRBD2. Germline CDR1 LGHNA, CDR2 YSLEER. The trim removed 3 bases at V and 3 bases at J, leaving 3 bases unmatched. The CDR3 is 15 amino acids. CDR3 sequence reads: CASSHGLAGNYEQYF. CDR3 DNA: TGCGCCAGCAGCCACGGACTAGCGGGGAACTACGAGCAGTACTTC.

This chain links TRBV19 with TRBJ2-7; D is perhaps TRBD1 (6 bases). The length of the CDR3 is 14 residues. Between the trimmed V and J ends, which lost 0 bases and 1 base, there was a span of 7 bases. Germline CDR1 and CDR2: LNHDA and SQIVND (reference sequence). DNA of the CDR3: TGTGCCAGTAGTATAGACAGGGGTTCCTACGAGCAGTACTTC. As protein: CASSIDRGSYEQYF.

This clonotype has at least ten counts. The CDR3 nucleotides are TGTGCCAGCAGCTCACCTGGGGGAAGACTAGCGGATAGCACAGATACGCAGTATTTT. This sequence encodes CASSSPGGRLADSTDTQYF. The chain has TRBV7-9 and TRBJ2-3, with TRBD2 matching 9 bases. Losses at the gene ends were 4 bases for V and 0 bases for J; bases not matched to a gene: 14. Germline assignment: CDR1 SEHNR and CDR2 FQNEAQ (reference sequence). The CDR3 is made up of 19 amino acids.

The table lists this clonotype with many counts. The chain carries TRBV30 and TRBJ1-1; D remains ambiguous. CDR1 and CDR2 (germline): GTSNPN, SVGIG (reference sequence). Trimming shortened V by 2 bases and J by 5 bases, and 9 bases separated the two germline ends. The length of the CDR3 is 12 residues. The CDR3 protein is CAWSIWSTEAFF. The DNA for the CDR3 is TGTGCCTGGAGTATATGGTCAACTGAAGCTTTCTTT.

This clonotype was seen a handful of times. The chain employs TRBV15 and TRBJ2-3; 7 positions match TRBD2. The CDR3 runs to 15 residues. With V trimmed by 6 bases and J by 3 bases, 9 bases remained unmatched. The germline V gene encodes CDR1 LNHNV and CDR2 YYDKDF (reference sequence). The CDR3 DNA reads as TGTGCCACCAGTACCTGGGGGGGTTTAACAGATACGCAGTATTTT. Translated: CATSTWGGLTDTQYF.

This clonotype was detected ten times or more. V gene TRBV2 combines with J gene TRBJ1-1; D not resolved. The CDR3 spans 10 residues. From germline, CDR1 is SNHLY and CDR2 FYNNEI. V gave up 7 bases and J gave up 3 bases, with 3 bases separating them. CDR3 sequence reads: CASIHTEAFF. The CDR3 DNA reads as TGTGCCAGCATCCACACTGAAGCTTTCTTT.

This chain links TRBV20-1 with TRBJ2-1, with TRBD1 matching over 7 bases. The J call may be wrong; the DNA end is better matched by TRBJ2-7. The germline V gene encodes CDR1 DFQATT and CDR2 SNEGSKA (reference sequence). This CDR3 region has 14 residues. The CDR3, as DNA: TGCAGTGCTAGACAGACAGGGCATGACTACGAGCAGTACTTC. It codes for CSARQTGHDYEQYF.

Many counts were recorded for this clonotype. The rearrangement joins TRBV7-9 to TRBJ1-4, with a possible D match to TRBD1 (5 bases). This CDR3 has 16 amino acids. The V gene's germline CDR1 is SEHNR and CDR2 FQNEAQ (reference sequence). The V end was cut by 0 bases, the J end by 4 bases, with 12 bases between. The CDR3 region has the DNA TGTGCCAGCAGCTTAGCCCTTCGGGGGGTTAATGAAAAACTGTTTTTT. Translating it yields CASSLALRGVNEKLFF. Full variable domain (missing parts from reference TRBV7-9 and TRBJ1-4): DTGVSQNPRHKITKRGQNVTFRCDPISEHNRLYWYRQTLGQGPEFLTYFQNEAQLEKSRLLSDRFSAERPKGSFSTLEIQRTEQGDSAMYLCASSLALRGVNEKLFFGSGTQLSVL.

A note on this clonotype: With a much larger clone just one base away, this may be a read error. The rearrangement joins TRBV9 to TRBJ1-1, with D perhaps TRBD1 (5 bases). CDR1 and CDR2 (germline): SGDLS, YYNGEE. The CDR3 runs to 13 residues. CDR3 sequence reads: CASSVGGFDEALF. In DNA, the CDR3 is TGTGCCAGCAGCGTAGGGGGGTTCGATGAAGCTCTCTTT. The whole variable domain, remainder taken from reference TRBV9 and TRBJ1-1, is DSGVTQTPKHLITATGQRVTLRCSPRSGDLSVYWYQQSLDQGLQFLIQYYNGEERAKGNILERFSAQQFPDLHSELNLSSLELGDSALYFCASSVGGFDEALFGQGTRLTVV.

The rearrangement joins TRBV7-8 to TRBJ1-1; no clear D gene. The V gene lost 5 bases and the J gene lost 4 bases, with 11 bases spanning the gap. The CDR3 length is 13 residues. Germline CDR1 reads SGHVS; CDR2 reads FQNEAQ. CDR3 nucleotides: TGTGCCAGCAGCCGAGCGTTGGGCACTGAAGCTTTCTTT. Its translation is CASSRALGTEAFF.

This clonotype was detected a few times. The chain combines TRBV5-6 with TRBJ2-3; 9 nucleotides align to TRBD2. CDR1 is SGHDT and CDR2 is YYEEEE in the germline V gene. The V gene end was trimmed by 6 bases and the J gene end by 5 bases; junction bases not matched to a gene: 10. This CDR3 has 15 amino acids. CDR3 protein: CASTAGGGPGDTQYF. CDR3 nucleotide sequence: TGTGCCAGCACGGCGGGGGGGGGGCCCGGAGATACGCAGTATTTT.

DNA for the CDR3: TGCGCCAGCAGCCGCCGGGACAGGTCACAAGAGACCCAGTACTTC. Translating gives CASSRRDRSQETQYF. The rearrangement uses TRBV4-3 and TRBJ2-5; 8 positions agree with TRBD1. Germline lookup yields CDR1 LGHNA and CDR2 YSLEER. CDR3 length equals 15 residues. V shed 4 bases and J 2 bases; nucleotides not matched to a gene: 6.

This clonotype has at least ten counts. J is TRBJ1-5 and V is TRBV7-8; a possible D gene is TRBD1 (6 bases). Germline CDR1 and CDR2: SGHVS and FQNEAQ. Trimming shortened V by 8 bases and J by 3 bases, and 11 bases separated the two germline ends. This CDR3 has 13 amino acids. Written as DNA, the CDR3 is TGTGCCAGCGGGGGGGCCTACAATCAGCCCCAGCATTTT. Amino acids: CASGGAYNQPQHF.

This clonotype has just a few counts. The chain uses TRBV5-1 and TRBJ1-2; 12 bases are shared with TRBD1. Trimming took 4 bases from V and 0 from J; bases not matched to a gene: 10. The CDR3 consists of 18 residues. Germline V gene sequence: CDR1 SGHRS, CDR2 YFSETQ. The CDR3, as DNA: TGCGCCAGCAGCCCGGGACAGGGGGCGGCCTTCTCTAACTATGGCTACACCTTC. Translating gives CASSPGQGAAFSNYGYTF.

This clonotype has ten or more counts. In DNA form, the CDR3 reads TGTGCCAGCAGCCTTAGTGACACCGGGGAGCTGTTTTTT. It encodes CASSLSDTGELFF. The V and J genes are TRBV9 and TRBJ2-2; D is ambiguous. Looked up from germline, CDR1 is SGDLS and CDR2 is YYNGEE. Trimming took 4 bases from V and 3 from J, leaving 7 bases between them. This CDR3 is built from 13 residues.

The sample holds a few counts of this clonotype. The rearrangement uses TRBV15 and TRBJ2-7; D not resolved. Germline V gene lookup returns CDR1 LNHNV and CDR2 YYDKDF (reference sequence). The CDR3 length is 14 residues. V was shortened by 0 bases and J by 3 bases, with 9 bases between the two germline ends. Here the CDR3 reads CATSRDMDGYEQYF. The DNA for the CDR3 is TGTGCCACCAGCAGAGACATGGACGGCTACGAGCAGTACTTC.